These 31 T cell receptor beta chains were sequenced from one sample in a study of blood T cell repertoires in COVID-19. Method: immunoSEQ multiplex PCR; TCRdb's copy keeps in-frame clones and lacks some. In the table there are approximately 200,000 clones, over 75% of which are singletons. The specimen was peripheral blood. The receptors originated from a human donor in a cohort sampled during active COVID-19.

The chain joins TRBV24-1 to TRBJ2-1, with D tentatively TRBD2 (5 bases). The V gene's germline CDR1 is KGHDR and CDR2 SFDVKD. The CDR3 has 14 residues. Trimming left V 4 bases short and J 9 bases short, with 15 bases between. CDR3 sequence: CATSDPSGSSEQFF. The CDR3 region has the DNA TGTGCCACCAGTGACCCAAGCGGCTCGAGTGAGCAGTTCTTC.

The V and J genes are TRBV28 and TRBJ1-3; D may be TRBD1 (5 bases). The CDR3 runs 16 residues. Trimming cost V 3 bases and J 0 bases, with 12 bases left between them. Germline CDR1 MDHEN, CDR2 SYDVKM. The CDR3 nucleotides are TGTGCCAGCAGTTTGCTCGGGGGGAACTCTGGAAACACCATATATTTT. Its translation: CASSLLGGNSGNTIYF.

The V and J genes are TRBV18 and TRBJ2-3; 8 bases are a match to TRBD2. The CDR3 has 15 residues. Germline V gene data show CDR1 as KGHSH and CDR2 as LQKENI. The J segment lost 0 bases and the V segment lost 6 bases, leaving 5 bases of the junction unmatched. CDR3 in DNA: TGTGCCAGCTCCGGACTAGCCTCTAGCACAGATACGCAGTATTTT. As protein: CASSGLASSTDTQYF.

V usage is TRBV18 and J usage is TRBJ1-2; D call uncertain. With 10 bases removed from V and 5 bases from J, the gap between germline ends came to 17 bases. Germline CDR1 is KGHSH and CDR2 is LQKENI. The CDR3 contains 13 residues. This CDR3 is CATTDSLGYGYTF. The CDR3, as DNA: TGTGCCACTACGGACTCCCTGGGGTATGGCTACACCTTC. The variable domain in full, completed from reference TRBV18 and TRBJ1-2, reads NAGVMQNPRHLVRRRGQEARLRCSPMKGHSHVYWYRQLPEEGLKFMVYLQKENIIDESGMPKERFSAEFPKEGPSILRIQQVVRGDSAAYFCATTDSLGYGYTFGSGTRLTVV.

This clone was picked up a small number of times. This chain links TRBV6-6 with TRBJ1-1; 7 positions agree with TRBD1. The CDR3 runs 13 residues. Germline-derived CDR1 and CDR2 are MNHNY and SVGAGI (reference sequence). This CDR3 is CVAHGQDWAEAFF. The CDR3 DNA reads TGTGTCGCCCACGGACAGGACTGGGCTGAAGCTTTCTTT.

As to this clone: With a far larger clone one base away, a read error is the likely cause. This chain joins TRBV28 and TRBJ2-7; D might be TRBD2 (5 bases). V lost 2 bases and J lost 4, with 6 bases in between. Germline V gene data show CDR1 as MDHEN and CDR2 as SYDVKM. This CDR3 comprises 12 residues. CDR3 residues: CASSLEGYEQYF. The DNA of the CDR3 is TGTGCCAGCAGTTTAGAGGGATACGAGCAGTACTTC.

This clone was found once. V is TRBV9 and J is TRBJ1-2; 12 bases fit TRBD1. V shed 2 bases and J 4 bases; nucleotides not matched to a gene: 6. This CDR3 comprises 16 residues. CDR1 SGDLS and CDR2 YYNGEE come from the germline V gene. CDR3 DNA sequence: TGTGCCAGCAGCGTGGCCGGGACAGGGGGCTCCTATGGCTACACCTTC. Its translation: CASSVAGTGGSYGYTF.

This clone showed up just a few times. This chain connects TRBV27 to TRBJ1-5; 7 bases match TRBD1. Germline assignment: CDR1 MNHEY and CDR2 SMNVEV (reference sequence). This CDR3 is 14 amino acids long. With 2 bases clipped from V and 6 bases from J, the junction kept 4 bases outside the gene matches. CDR3 DNA sequence: TGTGCCAGCAGTTTAACGCAGGGGGGTCAGCCCCAGCATTTT. Translating gives CASSLTQGGQPQHF.

This clone is judged medium-sized. The rearrangement joins TRBV27 to TRBJ2-7; 10 nucleotides align to TRBD1. The junction had 9 bases not matched to a gene; V was cut back by 8 bases and J by 5 bases. The CDR3 is 14 amino acids. Germline CDR1 and CDR2: MNHEY and SMNVEV (reference sequence). The CDR3 is CASGDRGGTDEQYF. CDR3 coding DNA: TGTGCCAGCGGGGACAGGGGAGGGACCGACGAGCAGTACTTC.

This clone was picked up one time. The chain couples TRBV6-2 or TRBV6-3 to TRBJ2-1; 8 bases fit TRBD1. Germline values: CDR1 MNHEY, CDR2 SVGEGT. This CDR3 comprises 14 residues. Losses at the gene ends were 6 bases for V and 6 bases for J; bases not matched to a gene: 7. CDR3 nucleotides: TGTGCCAGCAGCCGACAGGGGAGTAGCAATGAGCAGTTCTTC. Amino acid sequence: CASSRQGSSNEQFF.

The chain couples TRBV15 to TRBJ2-1; TRBD2 matches 10 bases. Germline CDR1 reads LNHNV; CDR2 reads YYDKDF (reference sequence). The trim removed 0 bases at V and 10 bases at J, leaving 9 bases unmatched. This CDR3 spans 16 amino acids. The CDR3 region is CATSRDRLAGVGEQFF. The CDR3 coding sequence is TGTGCCACCAGCAGAGATCGCCTAGCGGGAGTAGGAGAGCAGTTCTTC.

The gene calls are TRBV3-1 (or the pseudogene TRBV3-2) and TRBJ1-6; possibly TRBD1 for D (6 bases). The germline V gene has CDR1 LGHDT and CDR2 YNNKEL (reference sequence). This CDR3 has 15 residues. V gave up 2 bases and J gave up 1 base, with 6 bases separating them. As DNA, the CDR3 is TGTGCCAGCAGCCAACAGGGGTCCTATAATTCACCCCTCCACTTT. Translation: CASSQQGSYNSPLHF.

The CDR3 here is CASSPGTGQFYGYTF. The CDR3 DNA is TGTGCCAGTAGTCCAGGGACAGGCCAATTCTATGGCTACACCTTC. The chain uses TRBV19 and TRBJ1-2; 8 bases agree with TRBD1. CDR3 length: 15 residues. With V trimmed by 5 bases and J by 4 bases, 9 bases remained unmatched. Germline V gene data show CDR1 as LNHDA and CDR2 as SQIVND (reference sequence).

In its sample, this clone was seen once. This chain links TRBV1 with TRBJ2-7; TRBD2, the table's D call, was not compared with the DNA. TRBV1 is classified as a pseudogene. The CDR3 sequence is 15 residues long. CDR3 amino acids: CTSSQAREPSYEQYF. The CDR3 DNA sequence: TGCACCAGCAGCCAAGCCCGGGAGCCATCCTACGAGCAGTACTTC.

This clone was recorded a few times. The chain joins TRBV2 to TRBJ2-2; TRBD2 matches 13 bases. V gave up 5 bases and J gave up 5 bases; unmatched junction bases: 2. The CDR3 is 15 residues long. Germline-derived CDR1 and CDR2 are SNHLY and FYNNEI. CDR3 in amino acids: CASSQGLAGTGELFF. The CDR3 DNA follows: TGTGCCAGCAGTCAGGGACTAGCGGGAACCGGGGAGCTGTTTTTT.

This chain uses TRBV27 with TRBJ2-5; 14 nucleotides line up with TRBD2. Germline trimming cut 5 bases from V and 4 bases from J; bases unmatched to any gene: 3. The CDR3 has 15 residues. CDR1 is MNHEY, CDR2 SMNVEV, per germline (reference sequence). The CDR3 sequence is CASSRLAGGRETQYF. Here the CDR3 DNA reads TGTGCCAGCAGTAGACTAGCGGGAGGGAGAGAGACCCAGTACTTC.

The genes are TRBV5-1 and TRBJ2-2; 12 bases match TRBD2. CDR1 is SGHRS and CDR2 is YFSETQ in the germline V gene. This CDR3 is built from 16 residues. Losses at the gene ends were 5 bases for V and 5 bases for J; bases not matched to a gene: 7. The CDR3 nucleotides read TGCGCCAGCAGTCAGACTAGCGGGAGTCGAACCGGGGAGCTGTTTTTT. This sequence encodes CASSQTSGSRTGELFF.

V and J are TRBV5-5 and TRBJ1-6, with TRBD1 matching 9 bases. The V segment lost 0 bases and the J segment 9 bases; nucleotides outside the gene matches: 4. Germline V CDR1 and CDR2: SGHKS, YYEKEE (reference sequence). This CDR3 comprises 15 residues. As DNA, the CDR3 is TGTGCCAGCAGCTTGGGGCTGACAGGGGGTTCACCCCTCCACTTT. It specifies CASSLGLTGGSPLHF.

The gene calls are TRBV6-2 or TRBV6-3 and TRBJ2-7, with a possible D match to TRBD2 (5 bases). Between the trimmed V and J ends, which lost 2 bases and 3 bases, there was a span of 11 bases. Germline V gene lookup returns CDR1 MNHEY and CDR2 SVGEGT. The CDR3 has 14 amino acids. The CDR3 nucleotides are TGTGCCAGCAGTTACGCCCCGGGGATCTACGAGCAGTACTTC. Its protein is CASSYAPGIYEQYF.

A note on this clone: The sample carries other DNA sequences with the same CDR3. The chain uses TRBV3-1 (or the pseudogene TRBV3-2) and TRBJ1-5; D not certain. The germline V and J ends were trimmed by 2 bases and 2 bases, with 7 bases remaining between them. CDR1 and CDR2 from the germline V gene are LGHDT and YNNKEL (reference sequence). The CDR3 covers 14 residues. CDR3 amino acids: CASSQRGGNQPQHF. CDR3 DNA: TGTGCCAGCAGCCAACGGGGTGGCAATCAGCCCCAGCATTTT.

The chain uses TRBV4-3 and TRBJ2-7, with 7 bases fitting TRBD2. Germline trimming cut 0 bases from V and 5 bases from J; bases unmatched to any gene: 4. In germline, CDR1 is LGHNA, CDR2 YSLEER. The CDR3 loop spans 14 amino acids. CDR3 in amino acids: CASSQDWGGNEQYF. The CDR3 DNA follows: TGCGCCAGCAGCCAAGATTGGGGAGGGAACGAGCAGTACTTC.

This chain joins TRBV7-7 and TRBJ2-5; 16 positions agree with TRBD2. CDR1 is SSHAT, CDR2 FNYEAQ, per germline (reference sequence). The V and J ends lost 4 bases and 5 bases, in that order; junction bases with no gene match: 4. CDR3 length: 16 amino acids. CDR3 nucleotides: TGTGCCAGCAGCTCGGGACTAGCGGGAGGGCCGGAGACCCAGTACTTC. Translation: CASSSGLAGGPETQYF. Filled out from reference TRBV7-7 and TRBJ2-5, the complete variable domain reads GAGVSQSPRYKVTKRGQDVTLRCDPISSHATLYWYQQALGQGPEFLTYFNYEAQPDKSGLPSDRFSAERPEGSISTLTIQRTEQRDSAMYRCASSSGLAGGPETQYFGPGTRLLVL.

The rearrangement links TRBV24-1 to TRBJ1-5; D is unresolved. V shed 5 bases and J shed 2 bases, with 9 bases lying between them. This CDR3 is built from 14 residues. CDR1 and CDR2 from the germline V gene are KGHDR and SFDVKD. This chain's CDR3 is CATSAGKGNQPQHF. Written as DNA, the CDR3 is TGTGCCACCAGTGCGGGGAAGGGCAATCAGCCCCAGCATTTT.

This clone came up a few times. The rearrangement uses TRBV7-2 and TRBJ1-1; TRBD1 aligns across 8 bases. The CDR3 sequence is 15 residues long. V shed 1 base, J shed 6 bases, and the junction held 7 bases outside the gene matches. Germline values: CDR1 SGHTA, CDR2 FQGNSA. CDR3 sequence reads: CASSLVLQGASEAFF. In nucleotides, the CDR3 is TGTGCCAGCAGCTTAGTTCTGCAGGGGGCCTCTGAAGCTTTCTTT.

The chain couples TRBV30 to TRBJ1-2, with D possibly being TRBD1 (5 bases). This CDR3 has 12 amino acids. Trimming left V 5 bases short and J 6 bases short, with 13 bases between. Germline V gene lookup returns CDR1 GTSNPN and CDR2 SVGIG (reference sequence). This chain's CDR3 is CAWAQGSDGYTF. CDR3 nucleotides: TGTGCCTGGGCCCAGGGCTCCGATGGCTACACCTTC. Full variable domain (remainder filled in from reference TRBV30 and TRBJ1-2): SQTIHQWPATLVQPVGSPLSLECTVEGTSNPNLYWYRQAAGRGLQLLFYSVGIGQISSEVPQNLSASRPQDRQFILSSKKLLLSDSGFYLCAWAQGSDGYTFGSGTRLTVV.

The CDR3 is CASSLTQGTSNQPQHF. DNA of the CDR3: TGTGCCAGCAGCTTAACCCAGGGTACGAGCAATCAGCCCCAGCATTTT. J is TRBJ1-5 and V is TRBV28; D perhaps matches TRBD1 (5 bases). The length of the CDR3 is 16 residues. The germline CDR1 and CDR2 sequences are MDHEN and SYDVKM. V was pared by 6 bases and J by 1 base, with 16 bases between. Full variable domain (outside the CDR3, taken from reference TRBV28 and TRBJ1-5): DVKVTQSSRYLVKRTGEKVFLECVQDMDHENMFWYRQDPGLGLRLIYFSYDVKMKEKGDIPEGYSVSREKKERFSLILESASTNQTSMYLCASSLTQGTSNQPQHFGDGTRLSIL.

The chain combines TRBV4-3 with TRBJ2-7; 10 positions match TRBD1. V shed 1 base and J 2 bases; nucleotides not matched to a gene: 2. The germline gives CDR1 LGHNA, CDR2 YSLEER. This CDR3 spans 15 amino acids. The CDR3 DNA is TGCGCCAGCAGCCAAGTGGGACAGGGGACCTACGAGCAGTACTTC. Translating it yields CASSQVGQGTYEQYF.

The genes are TRBV7-2 and TRBJ1-3; D may be TRBD1 (6 bases). The CDR3 loop spans 14 amino acids. V gave up 5 bases and J gave up 1 base, with 9 bases separating them. Germline lookup yields CDR1 SGHTA and CDR2 FQGNSA. CDR3 bases: TGTGCCAGCAGCCCCACAGGGTCTGGAAACACCATATATTTT. Translated, it gives CASSPTGSGNTIYF.

The rearrangement joins TRBV6-2 or TRBV6-3 to TRBJ2-7; possibly TRBD1 for D (6 bases). The CDR3 totals 12 residues. Germline V lookup: CDR1 MNHEY, CDR2 SVGEGT. V dropped 5 bases and J dropped 7 bases, with 12 bases sitting between them. The CDR3 spells CASSLGQTEQYF. The CDR3 DNA reads TGTGCCAGCAGTCTCGGACAGACTGAGCAGTACTTC.

The genes are TRBV29-1 and TRBJ1-3; TRBD1 matches 9 bases. J was trimmed by 4 bases and V by 6 bases; bases with no gene match: 4. The CDR3 sequence is 13 residues long. Germline CDR1 reads SQVTM; CDR2 reads ANQGSEA. CDR3 bases: TGCAGCGTCCGGACAGGGGAAGGAAACACCATATATTTT. It yields the protein CSVRTGEGNTIYF.

This clone was observed once. V and J are TRBV6-4 and TRBJ1-5, with 8 positions matching TRBD1. The CDR3 totals 15 residues. The germline V gene has CDR1 MRHNA and CDR2 SNTAGT. The V and J ends lost 6 bases and 4 bases, in that order; junction bases with no gene match: 8. The CDR3 DNA follows: TGTGCCAGCAGATTGACAGGGGACTATAATCAGCCCCAGCATTTT. It codes for CASRLTGDYNQPQHF.